This TCR beta chain was identified during a study of cytomegalovirus exposure and HLA in healthy donors (dated by TCRdb to the late 2010s). A note on the overall study: An earlier analysis of several hundred of the donors reported roughly 300 Gb of sequence data and around 110 million unique TCR beta sequences obtained from about 179 million T cells. About 280 gigabases of sequencing data and 70 million to 100 million unique TCR sequences were included in an early release covering roughly 700 HLA-typed donors. In an earlier analysis of roughly 600 of the donors, high-throughput TCR beta sequencing was used to judge whether each TCR beta V gene segment behaved as functional or pseudogenic. Rather than drawing on any new phenotypic data, the later analysis identified candidate immune exposures from TCR beta sequences and the way those sequences occurred across donors. Donor age, sex, ethnicity and CMV serostatus were collected together with the repertoire data. The aim of the study was to test whether cataloging public T cell receptors could identify signatures of past pathogen exposure. All discovery cohort repertoires had been generated on a single sequencing platform. To predict cytomegalovirus infection status, the study combined high-throughput TCR immunosequencing, statistical association of individual TCRs with disease status, and machine learning. Across approximately 400 genotyped donors of the cohort, an average of approximately 240,000 unique TCR beta nucleotide sequences per donor were sequenced, and roughly a sixth of those sequences were non-productive. Besides the first cohort of approximately 670 subjects, a separate validation cohort made up of over 100 different subjects was used. Class I and class II HLA loci were covered by the typing at four-digit resolution. In a later analysis, previously published TCR beta repertoires from roughly 710 donors were re-analyzed and high-resolution HLA genotyping was added so that TCR occurrence patterns could be studied. Genome-wide SNP genotypes for about 60% of the roughly 700 donors were used in a later genetic analysis, which treated that subset as a discovery cohort. The T cell repertoires of several hundred subjects were profiled by immunosequencing and related to cytomegalovirus serostatus. Typing coverage varied by locus: 629-630 donors for A, B, C, DRB1 and DQB1; about 520 for DQA1; 600 to 610 for DPA1; roughly 450 for DPB1. The genetic ancestry cluster associated with self-reported Caucasian donors included about 84% of the roughly 400 genotyped donors. Because of strong linkage in the cohort, five DR-DQ haplotypes were treated as single units for association and clustering.

This clone has a handful of counts. What antigen it recognizes has not been identified. No quality values exist for individual bases; no much larger clone is one base distant. The cohort was made up of around 720 healthy bone marrow donors. At the time of sampling, all cohort members were nominally healthy, though unrecorded immune exposures were likely present. The donor was CMV seronegative and was included in the group of under 450 seronegative cohort members. A peripheral blood sample was collected from each donor, and TCR beta sequencing was performed on peripheral blood mononuclear cells. The Qiagen DNeasy Blood Extraction Kit was used to extract genomic DNA from the blood cell samples. For CDR1 and CDR2, the germline V gene (reference sequence) lists LNHDA and SQIVND. The CDR3 measures 15 amino acids from cysteine to phenylalanine. The entry retains the CDR3 DNA only, 45 bases that are in frame from base 1. The trim is 0 bases for V and 4 bases for J, with a gap of 10 bases between the germline ends.

The library was prepared using the immunoSEQ multiplex PCR assay. A mixture of 60 forward primers for TCR Vbeta segments and 13 reverse primers for TCR Jbeta segments was used in the multiplex PCR. Amplification of the CDR3 region of rearranged TCR beta genes was performed with a multiplex PCR assay on genomic DNA. On the Illumina HiSeq System, the amplified TCR beta libraries were sequenced as 87-base-pair reads. Under the source paper's analysis protocol: Across the roughly 700 repertoires, a later analysis counted approximately 83 million unique TCR beta chains, around 11 million of which were shared by at least two donors. Raw reads were error-corrected and collapsed into unique sequences with a nearest-neighbor algorithm that merged closely related sequences to remove PCR and sequencing errors. To assign V, D and J gene segments, CDR3 sequences were aligned to IMGT reference sequences. For a sequence to be retained, at least a six-nucleotide match to both a V gene segment and a J gene segment was required. A rearrangement was called productive if the CDR3 had no stop codons and remained in frame with V and J, and every other rearrangement was called non-productive. Following IMGT convention, CDR3 was defined as the stretch from the second conserved V-encoded cysteine up to the conserved J-encoded phenylalanine. In an earlier analysis of around 640 of the donors, sequences lacking an unambiguous match to a single V gene segment were excluded. An earlier analysis of just under 600 of the donors called V segments functional above 56.7% productive rearrangements and segregating when the between-donor standard deviation exceeded 5%. A statistical classification framework was built to diagnose cytomegalovirus status from the catalog of TCR beta chain sequences. A later analysis assigned V and J genes by comparing TCR nucleotide sequences with IMGT/GENE-DB human TR gene sequences. In a later analysis, CDR3 sequences and most-parsimonious VDJ recombination scenarios were assigned using the TCRdist pipeline. A later analysis defined each TCR beta chain by its CDR3 amino acid sequence plus V-gene family, and excluded reads lacking a unique V-gene family. In a later analysis, fewer than 650 highly shared, low-generation-probability nucleotide sequences were removed to address suspected cross-contamination and a sequencing artifact. For each public chain, a later analysis derived a clonal expansion index from normalized ranks of inferred template counts within each repertoire. Generation probabilities in a later analysis came from a VDJ recombination model fitted to out-of-frame rearrangements, and those results were checked against IGoR. A later analysis scored TCR-TCR, TCR-HLA and TCR-CMV co-occurrence with hypergeometric tests, applying a repertoire-size bias correction to TCR pairs. False discovery rates were estimated in a later analysis by permuting HLA or CMV assignments 20 times. A later analysis grouped co-occurring TCRs with DBSCAN, adding TCRdist sequence similarity when clustering within HLA-allele-positive subsets. Repertoires with fewer than 30,000 or more than 120,000 public chains, plus five repertoires with anomalous nucleotide sharing, were excluded from co-occurrence clustering. Here the immuneACCESS table is served through TCRdb, limited to in-frame sequences with V and J called. Missing clones are a known gap in these copies; in checked studies unresolved V genes cover under half, and the rest lacks a known reason. V, J and clone size are taken as reported in that table, and D and trimming were inferred from the DNA itself. Recorded for this sample are about 63,000 clones; 73% of them occurred a single time. The top ten hold 5.4% of the sample.

Summary of the overall study and its limitations: In both the original and validation cohorts, the classifier was reported to diagnose cytomegalovirus status with high specificity and sensitivity. In a later analysis, most CMV-associated TCR beta chains were found to appear HLA-restricted, with HLA associations seemingly driven largely by CMV exposure. Because HLA typing was missing for some donors at each locus, association tests included only the typed subset. The sequencing pipeline was judged likely to have produced a cluster of highly shared sequence variants as a technical artifact. Strong co-occurrence of HLA alleles, especially DR and DQ, made assigning TCR associations to individual alleles difficult. According to a later analysis, TCR association rates differed among HLA loci, with DRB1 alleles showing the most associated TCRs and HLA-C alleles showing the fewest. A later analysis associated about 18,000 TCR beta sequences with specific HLA alleles at a false discovery rate of 0.05. According to a later genetic analysis, donors in an Asian-associated ancestry cluster had fewer N-insertions in productive TCRs than the roughly 700-donor mean. Only TCR beta chains were sequenced in this cohort, and the absence of alpha or paired-chain data limited detectable features. A further reported finding was that TCR beta sequences accurately predicted the HLA-A and HLA-B alleles for most subjects in the first cohort. The presence/absence analyses assumed that sequencing depth was roughly uniform across donors, and that assumption may not be true. In a later analysis, HLA-associated TCR beta chains showed more clonal expansion and lower generation probabilities than non-associated chains that were equally common. While some public TCRs were present in many individuals, most TCR sequences turned up only very rarely across donors. In an earlier analysis of roughly 500 of the donors, most TCR beta V segments appeared in productive rearrangements about 87% or about 30% of the time, broadly matching IMGT annotations. According to a later analysis, parvovirus B19, influenza, CMV and Epstein-Barr virus appeared linked to several top co-occurrence clusters. Some IMGT-functional V segments, including TRBV6-2 and TRBV6-3, could not be distinguished by the 87-base-pair reads and were therefore excluded. CMV serostatus was the only immune exposure information available for the cohort. Correlated functional status among segregating V segments might reflect linkage disequilibrium, but an unknown experimental factor could not be ruled out. The study listed approximately 150 TCR beta chains as associated with cytomegalovirus. In vitro tests confirmed that a few of the cytomegalovirus-associated TCR beta chains recognize cytomegalovirus antigens. According to the authors, the approach could potentially be generalized to other disease states and immunological phenotypes. The earlier analysis of about 600 of the donors excluded roughly 17 rarely observed V segments, including chromosome 9 orphons, because counts were too low. V-gene and J-gene trimming of TCR beta chains was associated with a missense DCLRE1C variant in a later genetic analysis, and the association was replicated in an independent cohort.

Sample: PBMCs. This TCR came from a man aged 45 to 65 in good health and CMV-seronegative. In this chain, TRBV19 is recombined with TRBJ1-5; no D gene call is confident. The nucleotides read TGTGCCAGTAGTATAGATGCCGGACTGAATCAGCCCCAGCATTTT. It encodes CASSIDAGLNQPQHF. Beyond the CDR3, the reference TRBV19 and TRBJ1-5 genes provide the residues; the full variable domain reads: DGGITQSPKYLFRKEGQNVTLSCEQNLNHDAMYWYRQDPGQGLRLIYYSQIVNDFQKGDIAEGYSVSREKKESFPLTVTSAQKNPTAFYLCASSIDAGLNQPQHFGDGTRLSIL.